This T cell receptor (beta chain) was recovered during a study of OX40 agonist ivuxolimab in advanced cancers. Method: immunoSEQ multiplex PCR; TCRdb's copy keeps in-frame clones and lacks some. The data show tens of thousands of clones, more than 65% seen once. This CDR3 contains 13 residues. V was shortened by 6 bases and J by 1 base, with 9 bases between the two germline ends. Germline CDR1 is KGHSH and CDR2 is LQKENI. The chain combines TRBV18 with TRBJ1-1; D is uncertain. The sequencing used CD4+ or CD8+ T cells sorted from blood, collected in a trial of the OX40 agonist ivuxolimab. The source of this sequence is an adult with an advanced solid tumor such as melanoma, head and neck, liver or kidney cancer. CDR3 sequence reads: CASSRRENTEAFF. The CDR3 DNA reads TGTGCCAGCTCGCGACGCGAGAACACTGAAGCTTTCTTT.